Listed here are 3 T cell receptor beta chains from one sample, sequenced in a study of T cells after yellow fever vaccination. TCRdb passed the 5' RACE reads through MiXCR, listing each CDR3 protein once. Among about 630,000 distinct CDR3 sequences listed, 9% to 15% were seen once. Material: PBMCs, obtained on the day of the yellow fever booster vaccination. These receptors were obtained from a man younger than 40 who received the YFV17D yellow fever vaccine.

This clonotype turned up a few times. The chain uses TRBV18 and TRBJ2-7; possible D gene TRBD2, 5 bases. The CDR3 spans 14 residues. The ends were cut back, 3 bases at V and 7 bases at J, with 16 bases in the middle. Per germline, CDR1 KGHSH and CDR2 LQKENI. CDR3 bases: TGTGCCAGCTCACCCGGATTTCCTCCGGGGGAGCAGTACTTC. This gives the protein CASSPGFPPGEQYF.

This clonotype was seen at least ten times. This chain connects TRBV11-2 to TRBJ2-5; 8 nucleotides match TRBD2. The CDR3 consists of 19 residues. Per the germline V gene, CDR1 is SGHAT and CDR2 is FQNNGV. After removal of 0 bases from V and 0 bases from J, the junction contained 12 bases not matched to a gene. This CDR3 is CASSLEGSGRGGYQETQYF. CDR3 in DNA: TGTGCCAGCAGCTTAGAAGGGAGCGGGAGAGGGGGGTACCAAGAGACCCAGTACTTC.

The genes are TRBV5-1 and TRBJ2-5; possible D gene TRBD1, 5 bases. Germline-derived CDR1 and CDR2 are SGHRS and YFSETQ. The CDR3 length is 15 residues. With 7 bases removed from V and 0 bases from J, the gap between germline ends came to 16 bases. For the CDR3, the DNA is TGCGCCAGCCACGGAAACCAGGGCCACCAAGAGACCCAGTACTTC. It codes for CASHGNQGHQETQYF. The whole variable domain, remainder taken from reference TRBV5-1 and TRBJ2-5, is KAGVTQTPRYLIKTRGQQVTLSCSPISGHRSVSWYQQTPGQGLQFLFEYFSETQRNKGNFPGRFSGRQFSNSRSEMNVSTLELGDSALYLCASHGNQGHQETQYFGPGTRLLVL.